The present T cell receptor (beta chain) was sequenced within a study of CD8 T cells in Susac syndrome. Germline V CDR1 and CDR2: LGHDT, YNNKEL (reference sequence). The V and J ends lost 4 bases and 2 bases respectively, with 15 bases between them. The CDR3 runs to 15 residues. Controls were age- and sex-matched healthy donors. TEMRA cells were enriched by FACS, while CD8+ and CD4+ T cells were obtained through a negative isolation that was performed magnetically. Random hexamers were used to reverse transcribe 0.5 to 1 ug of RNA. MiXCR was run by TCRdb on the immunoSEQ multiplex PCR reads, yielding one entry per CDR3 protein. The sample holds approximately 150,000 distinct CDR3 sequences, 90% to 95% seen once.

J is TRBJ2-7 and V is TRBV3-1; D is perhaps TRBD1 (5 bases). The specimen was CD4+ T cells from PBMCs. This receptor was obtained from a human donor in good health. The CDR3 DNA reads TGTGCCAGCAGCCCACAGGCCTCCGACGCCTACGAGCAGTACTTC. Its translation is CASSPQASDAYEQYF.